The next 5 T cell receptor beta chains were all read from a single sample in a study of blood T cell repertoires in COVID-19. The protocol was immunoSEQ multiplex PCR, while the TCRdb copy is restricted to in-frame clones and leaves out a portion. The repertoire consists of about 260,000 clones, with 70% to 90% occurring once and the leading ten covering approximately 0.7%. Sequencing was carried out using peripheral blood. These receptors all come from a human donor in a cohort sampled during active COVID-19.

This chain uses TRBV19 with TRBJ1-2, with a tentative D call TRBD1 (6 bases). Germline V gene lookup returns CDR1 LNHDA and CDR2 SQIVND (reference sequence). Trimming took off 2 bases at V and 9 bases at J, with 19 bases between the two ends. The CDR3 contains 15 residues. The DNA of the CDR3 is TGTGCCAGTAGTATAATCTTTGGGCAGGGGAGTCGCTACACCTTC. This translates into CASSIIFGQGSRYTF. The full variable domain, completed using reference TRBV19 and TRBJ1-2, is DGGITQSPKYLFRKEGQNVTLSCEQNLNHDAMYWYRQDPGQGLRLIYYSQIVNDFQKGDIAEGYSVSREKKESFPLTVTSAQKNPTAFYLCASSIIFGQGSRYTFGSGTRLTVV.

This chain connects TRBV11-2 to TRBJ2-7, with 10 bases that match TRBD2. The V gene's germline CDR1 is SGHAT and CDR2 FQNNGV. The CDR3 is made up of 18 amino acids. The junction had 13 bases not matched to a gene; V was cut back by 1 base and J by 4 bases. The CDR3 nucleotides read TGTGCCAGCAGCTTAGTTTTGTCGGGGAGCGGGAGGGCATACGAGCAGTACTTC. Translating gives CASSLVLSGSGRAYEQYF.

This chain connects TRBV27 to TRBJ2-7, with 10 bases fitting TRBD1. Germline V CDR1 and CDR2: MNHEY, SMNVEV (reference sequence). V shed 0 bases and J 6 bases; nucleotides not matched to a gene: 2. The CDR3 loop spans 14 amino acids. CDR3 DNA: TGTGCCAGCAGTTTATCTGGGACAGGGGCCGAGCAGTACTTC. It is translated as CASSLSGTGAEQYF.

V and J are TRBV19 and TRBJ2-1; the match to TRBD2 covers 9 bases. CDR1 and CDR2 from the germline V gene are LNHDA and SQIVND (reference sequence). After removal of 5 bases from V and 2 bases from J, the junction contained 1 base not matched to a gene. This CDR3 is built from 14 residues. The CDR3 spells CASSEREAYNEQFF. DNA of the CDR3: TGTGCCAGTAGTGAGCGGGAGGCCTACAATGAGCAGTTCTTC.

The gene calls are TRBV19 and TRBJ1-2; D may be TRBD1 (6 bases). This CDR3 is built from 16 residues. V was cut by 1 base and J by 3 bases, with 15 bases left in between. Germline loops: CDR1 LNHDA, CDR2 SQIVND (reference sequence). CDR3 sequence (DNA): TGTGCCAGTAGTATAGGTGGTACAGGGAGAGACTATGGCTACACCTTC. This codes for CASSIGGTGRDYGYTF.